This TCR beta chain comes out of a study of human thymus T cells. Generated by immunoSEQ multiplex PCR, the TCRdb table keeps only in-frame clones and is missing some. The sample includes fewer than 85,000 clones, 85% to 95% seen only once; the top ten take about 0.03%. Germline V gives CDR1 MNHNS, CDR2 SASEGT. The CDR3 is 13 amino acids. Trimming removed 2 bases at V and 4 bases at J, with 8 bases between. The thymus was resected at corrective cardiac surgery. This sequence originates from a girl less than two years old with a congenital heart defect but otherwise immunologically healthy. V usage is TRBV6-1 and J usage is TRBJ1-2, with unresolved D. What was sequenced was thymus tissue. The CDR3 region is CASSEKSFYGYTF. The CDR3 DNA reads TGTGCCAGCAGTGAAAAGTCTTTCTATGGCTACACCTTC.